Sequencing of this T cell receptor beta chain was carried out in a study of T cells in Graves' hyperthyroidism and ophthalmopathy. The CDR3 consists of 15 residues. V was shortened by 0 bases and J by 5 bases, with 13 bases between the two germline ends. CDR1 and CDR2 from the germline V gene are KGHSH and LQKENI. What was amplified from RNA transcripts were TCR beta CDR3 regions. With the HTBI primer set, the TCR CDR3 went through a first round of RT-PCR. A single record per CDR3 protein comes from TCRdb applying MiXCR to the multiplex PCR reads. The table shows approximately 600,000 distinct CDR3 sequences, with roughly 14% occurring only once. This clonotype came up many times.

Sequenced material: blood. This TCR derives from a woman in her thirties with Graves' hyperthyroidism that later progressed to Graves' ophthalmopathy. V and J are TRBV18 and TRBJ1-2; the D is unclear. Here the CDR3 DNA reads TGTGCCAGCTCACCACCGGCAGGATTTGGTTATGGCTACACCTTC. It is translated as CASSPPAGFGYGYTF.